Listed below are T cell receptor beta chains from one sample, sequenced in a study of spatial heterogeneity in lung cancer. TCRdb recomputed calls from the 5' RACE reads with MiXCR, one row per CDR3 protein. The sample has about 120,000 distinct CDR3 sequences, 12% seen once. The sequencing used PBMCs, collected at follow-up. These receptors were taken from a male donor with early-stage non-small cell lung cancer. Both conserved end residues are part of each CDR3. Fields, in order: V gene, clone size, J gene, CDR3 protein. Rows give clone size only sometimes, using once, few, many, or a class for an expanded clone.

V: TRBV27; size: NA; J: TRBJ1-2; CDR3: CASSLTRGTGNNYGYTF
V: TRBV27; size: many; J: TRBJ1-4; CDR3: CASSLTGTPFATNEKLFF
V: TRBV5-8; size: many; J: TRBJ2-5; CDR3: CASSLAVRGGRETQYF
V: TRBV28; size: few; J: TRBJ1-2; CDR3: CASSSGTGVLHYGYTF
V: TRBV6-6; size: many; J: TRBJ2-5; CDR3: CASSPGARETQYF
V: TRBV29-1; size: NA; J: TRBJ2-1; CDR3: CSSTAYNEQFF
V: TRBV19; size: NA; J: TRBJ2-2; CDR3: CASCPGLWDRENTGELFF
V: TRBV5-1; size: NA; J: TRBJ2-3; CDR3: CASSSDTGRIADTQYF
V: TRBV12-5; size: NA; J: TRBJ2-1; CDR3: CASAPEGSNNEQFF
V: TRBV28; size: many; J: TRBJ2-5; CDR3: CASSSAKESRETQYF
V: TRBV6-2/TRBV6-3; size: NA; J: TRBJ2-7; CDR3: CASGYRYEQYF
V: TRBV12-3/TRBV12-4; size: many; J: TRBJ1-5; CDR3: CASSLGAGVNQPQHF
V: TRBV28; size: many; J: TRBJ2-5; CDR3: CATRRTGGGETQYF
V: TRBV6-1; size: NA; J: TRBJ1-2; CDR3: CASSIAGPYGYTF
V: TRBV10-1; size: few; J: TRBJ2-1; CDR3: CASTSSGGAMNEQFF
V: TRBV4-3; size: NA; J: TRBJ2-5; CDR3: CASSHGTSSSQETQYF
V: TRBV3-1; size: few; J: TRBJ1-1; CDR3: CASSQALVNTEAFF
V: TRBV6-1; size: few; J: TRBJ2-5; CDR3: CASSGQALETQYF
V: TRBV10-3; size: many; J: TRBJ2-1; CDR3: CAISGVNGGRKKQDYNEQFF
V: TRBV3-1; size: many; J: TRBJ1-5; CDR3: CASSQEHRYNQPQHF
V: TRBV20-1; size: many; J: TRBJ1-1; CDR3: CSAREGHANTEAFF
V: TRBV10-3; size: many; J: TRBJ2-3; CDR3: CAINMADTQYF
V: TRBV18; size: NA; J: TRBJ2-5; CDR3: CASSPPGTKSETQYF
V: TRBV5-1; size: few; J: TRBJ2-3; CDR3: CASSLEGDTSTDTQYF
V: TRBV5-6; size: few; J: TRBJ1-2; CDR3: CASSSDISHGYTF
V: TRBV29-1; size: many; J: TRBJ2-7; CDR3: CSVMSRGSSYEQYF
V: TRBV4-2; size: NA; J: TRBJ2-3; CDR3: CASNVSDTQYF
V: TRBV7-9; size: few; J: TRBJ2-1; CDR3: CASSFPGQGGHEQFF
V: TRBV5-5; size: many; J: TRBJ2-3; CDR3: CASSGDRGRDTQYF
V: TRBV7-9; size: NA; J: TRBJ1-1; CDR3: CASSLSWVVGTEAFF
V: TRBV25-1; size: NA; J: TRBJ2-7; CDR3: CASSPQPLGLEQYF
V: TRBV6-5; size: many; J: TRBJ2-2; CDR3: CASRDRLAGGLRTGELFF
V: TRBV6-6; size: NA; J: TRBJ2-3; CDR3: CASSYYQPGVGTDTQYF
V: TRBV7-8; size: many; J: TRBJ2-5; CDR3: CASIHSRLLQGETQYF
V: TRBV20-1; size: NA; J: TRBJ2-1; CDR3: CSARPILAGFDNEQFF